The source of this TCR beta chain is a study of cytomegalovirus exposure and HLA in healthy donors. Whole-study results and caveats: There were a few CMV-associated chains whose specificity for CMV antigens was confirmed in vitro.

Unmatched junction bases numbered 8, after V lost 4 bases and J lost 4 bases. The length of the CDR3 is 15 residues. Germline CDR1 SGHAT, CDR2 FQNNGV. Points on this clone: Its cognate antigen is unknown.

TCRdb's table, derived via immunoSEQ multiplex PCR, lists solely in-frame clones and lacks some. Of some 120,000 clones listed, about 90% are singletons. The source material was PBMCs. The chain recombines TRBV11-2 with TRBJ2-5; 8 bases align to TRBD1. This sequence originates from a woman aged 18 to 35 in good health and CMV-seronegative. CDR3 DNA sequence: TGTGCCAGCAGCTGGGACGGACAGGGAAGAGAGACCCAGTACTTC. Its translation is CASSWDGQGRETQYF.